This TCR beta chain was captured by sequencing in a study of T cells in Graves' hyperthyroidism and ophthalmopathy. From germline, CDR1 is SGHTA and CDR2 FQGTGA. The length of the CDR3 is 15 residues. V shed 4 bases and J shed 0 bases, with 11 bases lying between them. In its sample, this clonotype was seen many times. Its target is unknown. Using RNA transcripts as the source, TCR beta CDR3 regions were amplified. TCR CDR3 regions were first amplified by RT-PCR with HTBI primers. One entry per CDR3 protein, called by TCRdb with MiXCR from the multiplex PCR reads. The data show about 270,000 distinct CDR3 sequences, with approximately 14% seen just once and around 31% held by the top ten. Study-wide findings and caveats: Blood also showed most of the thyroid clonotypes that were expanded above 0.001. Ophthalmopathy was distinguished from stable hyperthyroidism by 13 V-J signatures.

Any symptoms of ophthalmopathy came after the first hyperthyroidism diagnosis, from which the blood sample dates. The V call is TRBV7-3, the J call TRBJ2-3; no clear D. The sequence came from a woman in her forties or fifties with Graves' hyperthyroidism that later progressed to Graves' ophthalmopathy. The material sequenced was blood. CDR3 protein: CASSSTAISTDTQYF. CDR3 in DNA: TGTGCCAGCAGCTCCACAGCTATTAGCACAGATACGCAGTATTTT.